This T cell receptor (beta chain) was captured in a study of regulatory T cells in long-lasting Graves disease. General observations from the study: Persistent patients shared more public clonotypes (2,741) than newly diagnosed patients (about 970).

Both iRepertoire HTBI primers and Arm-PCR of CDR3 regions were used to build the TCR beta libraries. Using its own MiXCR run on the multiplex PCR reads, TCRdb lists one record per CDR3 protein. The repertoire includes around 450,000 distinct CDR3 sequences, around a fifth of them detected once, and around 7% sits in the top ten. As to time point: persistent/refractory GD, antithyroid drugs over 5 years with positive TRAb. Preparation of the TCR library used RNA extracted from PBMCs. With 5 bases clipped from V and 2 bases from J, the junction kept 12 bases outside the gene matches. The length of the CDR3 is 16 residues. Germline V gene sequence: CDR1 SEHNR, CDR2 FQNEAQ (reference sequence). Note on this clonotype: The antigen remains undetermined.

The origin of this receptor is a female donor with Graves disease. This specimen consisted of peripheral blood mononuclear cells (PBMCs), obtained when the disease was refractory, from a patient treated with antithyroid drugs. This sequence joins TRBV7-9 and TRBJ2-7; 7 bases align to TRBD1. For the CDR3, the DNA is TGTGCCAGCAGCGGAACAGGGGTCGGTCGACCCTACGAGCAGTACTTC. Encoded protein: CASSGTGVGRPYEQYF. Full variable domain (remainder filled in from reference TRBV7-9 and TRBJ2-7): DTGVSQNPRHKITKRGQNVTFRCDPISEHNRLYWYRQTLGQGPEFLTYFQNEAQLEKSRLLSDRFSAERPKGSFSTLEIQRTEQGDSAMYLCASSGTGVGRPYEQYFGPGTRLTVT.